A selection of T cell receptor beta chains follows, all from one sample in a study of cytomegalovirus exposure and HLA in healthy donors. The table came from immunoSEQ multiplex PCR; TCRdb's copy has only in-frame clones and leaves some out. The repertoire has around 69,000 clones, less than 85% of them found once; the top ten carry around a tenth. The source material was PBMCs. The receptors come from a woman aged 50 to 60 in good health and CMV-seropositive. Each CDR3 is given with its conserved first and last residue. The D gene is left open where the match is weak. Clone size is given for some rows only: seen once, a few or many times, or a class if the clone is expanded.

NA	NA	TRBV29-1	TRBJ1-5	TGCAGCGTTATTTGGGCGGGAAGAATTAATAGCAATCAGCCCCAGCATTTT	CSVIWAGRINSNQPQHF
NA	TRBD1	TRBV7-9	TRBJ1-5	TGTGCCAGGGACAGGGAGAATCAGCCCCAGCATTTT	CARDRENQPQHF
NA	TRBD2	TRBV11-3	TRBJ2-2	TGTGCCAGCAGCTTGGCGGGGGGGCCGAACACCGGGGAGCTGTTTTTT	CASSLAGGPNTGELFF
once	TRBD1	TRBV19	TRBJ2-5	TGTGCCAGTAGCACCCCGGGACAGCCACGGGAGACCCAGTACTTC	CASSTPGQPRETQYF
NA	NA	TRBV29-1	TRBJ2-5	TGCAGCGTTGAAGGGACAGCGCAAGAGACCCAGTACTTC	CSVEGTAQETQYF
NA	NA	TRBV28	TRBJ1-2	TGTGCCAGCACCGGTCACAGGGTACCCCATGGCTACACCTTC	CASTGHRVPHGYTF
many	NA	TRBV5-4	TRBJ1-1	TGTGCCAGCTTACTACAGGGTGGAGGTACTGAAGCTTTCTTT	CASLLQGGGTEAFF
NA	NA	TRBV5-4	TRBJ1-3	TGTGCCAGCAGCTCGGACAGAAACACCATATATTTT	CASSSDRNTIYF
few	TRBD1	TRBV30	TRBJ1-4	TGTGCCTGGAGTAGGGGGACAGGGGACGAAAAACTGTTTTTT	CAWSRGTGDEKLFF
NA	TRBD1	TRBV28	TRBJ2-4	TGTGCCAGCAGACCGTCGACAGGGACAACAAACATTCAGTACTTC	CASRPSTGTTNIQYF
once	NA	TRBV29-1	TRBJ1-2	TGCAGCGTTGGGGCCGGGCTTGGAGGTGGCTACACCTTC	CSVGAGLGGGYTF
NA	TRBD2	TRBV9	TRBJ2-1	TGTGCCAGCAGCGCGGGACTAGCGGGAGCGTCCAATGAGCAGTTCTTC	CASSAGLAGASNEQFF
NA	TRBD2	TRBV6-1	TRBJ2-2	TGTGCCAGCAGTGAAGTGACTAGCGGGAGCCTACCGAACACCGGGGAGCTGTTTTTT	CASSEVTSGSLPNTGELFF
NA	NA	TRBV29-1	TRBJ2-1	TGCAGCGTTGATAGCCCCAGCTCCTACAATGAGCAGTTCTTC	CSVDSPSSYNEQFF
NA	NA	TRBV2	TRBJ2-2	TGTGCCAGCAGTCCCGACGGAGGAGGGGAGCTGTTTTTT	CASSPDGGGELFF
few	TRBD1	TRBV27	TRBJ2-5	TGTGCCAGCGGCGGCGGGACAGGGGCTCGGGGCGAGACCCAGTACTTC	CASGGGTGARGETQYF
NA	NA	TRBV5-4	TRBJ2-5	TGTGCCAGCAGGTTCAAGAGGGACACCATCCAAGAGACCCAGTACTTC	CASRFKRDTIQETQYF
NA	TRBD2	TRBV6-4	TRBJ2-7	TGTGCCAGCAGTGTGAACGGGGGGTCGCACGAGCAGTACTTC	CASSVNGGSHEQYF
NA	NA	TRBV5-6	TRBJ2-7	TGTGCCAGCAGCAGAACGGACCCTAGCCCAGGAGCCGAGCAGTACTTC	CASSRTDPSPGAEQYF
few	TRBD2	TRBV23-1	TRBJ2-1	TGCGCCAGCAGTCAAGCTGCCCCCCTAGCGGGTTACAATGAGCAGTTCTTC	CASSQAAPLAGYNEQFF
NA	TRBD2	TRBV6-1	TRBJ2-7	TGTGCCATCTTCCGGGGGGCCTACGAGCAGTACTTC	CAIFRGAYEQYF
NA	NA	TRBV20-1	TRBJ2-1	TGCAGTGCTAGAGCCACAAATGAGCAGTTCTTC	CSARATNEQFF
NA	TRBD2	TRBV5-1	TRBJ2-7	TGCGCCAGCAGCTGGACTTCGAGCGGGAGAGTTGGTTCCTACGAGCAGTACTTC	CASSWTSSGRVGSYEQYF
NA	NA	TRBV7-2	TRBJ1-2	TGTGCCAGCAGCTTAGCGGGGCAGGGAAGAGGCTACACCTTC	CASSLAGQGRGYTF